This T cell receptor (beta chain) was observed in a study of blood T cell repertoires in COVID-19. This CDR3 has 16 amino acids. Germline V gene sequence: CDR1 SEHNR, CDR2 FQNEAQ (reference sequence). The junction had 7 bases not matched to a gene; V was cut back by 3 bases and J by 3 bases. The repertoire was sequenced with immunoSEQ multiplex PCR; TCRdb's copy has only in-frame clones and lacks some. Of 190,000 or so clones in the sample, around 83% were seen once. This sequence was found in a middle-aged man with active or convalescent COVID-19. The sequencing input was peripheral blood. The chain is built from TRBV7-9 and TRBJ2-7; TRBD1 agrees at 11 bases. CDR3 nucleotide sequence: TGTGCCAGCAGCTTGAGCTCCGGGACAGGGGGCTACGAGCAGTACTTC. Protein product: CASSLSSGTGGYEQYF.